The rows below give T cell receptor beta chains drawn from one sample of a study of early T cells in non-severe SARS-CoV-2 infection. TCRdb independently ran MiXCR on the 5' RACE reads; one entry per CDR3 protein. The sample has fewer than 80,000 distinct CDR3 sequences, around 14% seen once. Sequenced sample: whole blood. The receptors originated from an adult who was a healthcare worker with PCR-confirmed SARS-CoV-2 infection or an uninfected control (not recorded which). CDR3s leave out the opening cysteine and the closing phenylalanine or tryptophan. Fields, in order: V gene, J gene, CDR3 protein.

>TRBV20-1|TRBJ2-1
SARGYRRNNEQF
>TRBV7-2|TRBJ2-5
ASSLSGGLESETQY
>TRBV11-3|TRBJ1-1
ASSLWGQGLEAF
>TRBV5-1|TRBJ2-1
ASSLEGQGFHEQF
>TRBV7-9|TRBJ2-1
ASSPFYEQF
>TRBV6-1|TRBJ2-2
ASSEDRGRTGELF
>TRBV10-3|TRBJ2-1
AISESASGDNEQF
>TRBV6-1|TRBJ2-3
ASSERRGPLYTDTQY
>TRBV3-1|TRBJ2-3
ASSTPPADTQY
>TRBV4-3|TRBJ2-2
ASSQDRGLNTGELF
>TRBV6-5|TRBJ2-1
ASSYYSGSLYNEQF
>TRBV7-2|TRBJ2-5
ASSLSSRAEETQY
>TRBV29-1|TRBJ2-1
SVGTSGYNEQF
>TRBV7-9|TRBJ2-3
ASSSPGGQVTDTQY
>TRBV2|TRBJ1-4
ASREGLAGEKLF
>TRBV29-1|TRBJ1-2
SVEARENNYGYT